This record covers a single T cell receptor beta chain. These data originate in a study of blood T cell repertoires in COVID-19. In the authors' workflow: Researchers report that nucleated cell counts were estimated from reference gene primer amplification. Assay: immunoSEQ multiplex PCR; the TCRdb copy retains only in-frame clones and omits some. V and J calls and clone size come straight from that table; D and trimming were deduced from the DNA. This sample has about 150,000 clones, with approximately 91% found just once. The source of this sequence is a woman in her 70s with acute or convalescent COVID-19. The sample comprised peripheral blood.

CDR3 in DNA: TGTGCCTGGAGTACACCGGGACTAGCGGGGGGGCGGGATACGCAGTATTTT. This translates into CAWSTPGLAGGRDTQYF. The V and J genes are TRBV30 and TRBJ2-3, with 16 bases identical to TRBD2. V was clipped by 2 bases and J by 6 bases; unmatched bases: 8. Germline-derived CDR1 and CDR2 are GTSNPN and SVGIG (reference sequence). The CDR3 sequence is 17 residues long.